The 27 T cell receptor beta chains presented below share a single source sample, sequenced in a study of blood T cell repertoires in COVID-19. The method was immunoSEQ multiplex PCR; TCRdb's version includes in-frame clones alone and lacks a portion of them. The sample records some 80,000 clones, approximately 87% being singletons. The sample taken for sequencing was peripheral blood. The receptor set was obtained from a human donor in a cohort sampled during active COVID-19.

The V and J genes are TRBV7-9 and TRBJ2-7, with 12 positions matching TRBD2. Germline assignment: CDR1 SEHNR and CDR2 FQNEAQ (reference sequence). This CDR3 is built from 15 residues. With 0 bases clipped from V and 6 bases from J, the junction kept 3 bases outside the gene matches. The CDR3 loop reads CASSLAASGRVEQYF. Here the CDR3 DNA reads TGTGCCAGCAGCTTAGCGGCTAGCGGGAGGGTCGAGCAGTACTTC.

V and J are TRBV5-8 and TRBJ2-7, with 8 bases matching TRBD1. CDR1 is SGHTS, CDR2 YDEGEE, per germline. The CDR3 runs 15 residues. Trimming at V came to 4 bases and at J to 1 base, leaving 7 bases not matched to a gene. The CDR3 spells CASSRPGTGSYEQYF. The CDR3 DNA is TGTGCCAGCAGCCGCCCCGGGACAGGTTCCTACGAGCAGTACTTC.

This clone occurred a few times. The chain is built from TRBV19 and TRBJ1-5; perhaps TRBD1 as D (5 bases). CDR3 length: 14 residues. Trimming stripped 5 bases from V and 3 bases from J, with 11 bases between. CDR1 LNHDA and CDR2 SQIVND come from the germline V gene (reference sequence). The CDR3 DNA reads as TGTGCCAGTAGTCTCAGGGATACCAATCAGCCCCAGCATTTT. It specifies CASSLRDTNQPQHF.

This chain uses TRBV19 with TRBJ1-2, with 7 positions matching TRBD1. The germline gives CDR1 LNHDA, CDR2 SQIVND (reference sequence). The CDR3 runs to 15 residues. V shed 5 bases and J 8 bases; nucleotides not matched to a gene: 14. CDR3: CASSPLVGGGEGYTF. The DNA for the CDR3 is TGTGCCAGTAGTCCCCTGGTAGGGGGCGGAGAAGGCTACACCTTC.

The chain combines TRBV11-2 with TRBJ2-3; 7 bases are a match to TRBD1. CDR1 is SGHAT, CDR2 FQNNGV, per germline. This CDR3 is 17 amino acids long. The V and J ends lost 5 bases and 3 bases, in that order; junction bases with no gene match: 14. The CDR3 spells CASSRKEDRDPTDTQYF. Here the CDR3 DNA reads TGTGCCAGCAGCCGTAAGGAAGACAGGGACCCGACAGATACGCAGTATTTT.

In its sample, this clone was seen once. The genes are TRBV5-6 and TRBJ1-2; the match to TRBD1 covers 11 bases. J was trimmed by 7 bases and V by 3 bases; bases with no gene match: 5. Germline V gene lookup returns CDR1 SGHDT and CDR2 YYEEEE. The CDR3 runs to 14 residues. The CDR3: CASSYRDRGVGYTF. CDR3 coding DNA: TGTGCCAGCAGCTACCGGGACAGGGGGGTTGGCTACACCTTC.

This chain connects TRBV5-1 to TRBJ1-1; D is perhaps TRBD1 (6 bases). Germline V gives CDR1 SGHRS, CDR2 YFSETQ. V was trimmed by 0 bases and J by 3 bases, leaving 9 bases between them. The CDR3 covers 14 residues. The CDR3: CASSLGRGYTEAFF. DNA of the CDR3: TGCGCCAGCAGCTTGGGCAGGGGATACACTGAAGCTTTCTTT.

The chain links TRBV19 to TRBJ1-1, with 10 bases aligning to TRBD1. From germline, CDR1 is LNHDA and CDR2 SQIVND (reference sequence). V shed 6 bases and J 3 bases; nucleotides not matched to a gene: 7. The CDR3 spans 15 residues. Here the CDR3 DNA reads TGTGCCAGTAGATTCACCGGGACAGGGGACACTGAAGCTTTCTTT. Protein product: CASRFTGTGDTEAFF.

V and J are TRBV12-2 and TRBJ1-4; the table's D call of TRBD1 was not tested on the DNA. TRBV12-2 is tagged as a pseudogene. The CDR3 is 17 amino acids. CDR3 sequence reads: CASRFSGRGLANEKLFF. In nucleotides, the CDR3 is TGTGCAAGTCGCTTTAGCGGCAGGGGGTTGGCTAATGAAAAACTGTTTTTT.

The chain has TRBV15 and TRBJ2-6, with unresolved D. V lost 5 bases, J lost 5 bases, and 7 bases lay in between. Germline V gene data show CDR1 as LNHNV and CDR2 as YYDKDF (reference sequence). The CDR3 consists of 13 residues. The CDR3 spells CATSSIRANVLTF. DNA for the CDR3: TGTGCCACCAGCTCCATCCGGGCCAACGTCCTGACTTTC.

The chain's CDR3 is CASSVLGGSGANVLTF. DNA of the CDR3: TGTGCCAGCAGTGTTTTGGGGGGCTCTGGGGCCAACGTCCTGACTTTC. This chain uses TRBV6-1 with TRBJ2-6; weak D call: TRBD2 (6 bases). V lost 4 bases and J lost 0, with 10 bases in between. Per germline, CDR1 MNHNS and CDR2 SASEGT. The CDR3 is 16 amino acids.

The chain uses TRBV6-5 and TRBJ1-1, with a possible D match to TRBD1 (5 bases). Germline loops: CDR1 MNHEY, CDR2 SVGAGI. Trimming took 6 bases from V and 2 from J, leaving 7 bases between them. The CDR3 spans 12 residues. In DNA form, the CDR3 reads TGTGCCAGCAGCCAGGGAAACACTGAAGCTTTCTTT. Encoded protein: CASSQGNTEAFF.

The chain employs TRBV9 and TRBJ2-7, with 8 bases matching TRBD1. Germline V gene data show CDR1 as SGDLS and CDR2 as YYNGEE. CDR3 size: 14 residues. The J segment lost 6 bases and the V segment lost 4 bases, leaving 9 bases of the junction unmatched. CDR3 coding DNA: TGTGCCAGCAGCCCCGGACAGGGTGGTGGCGAGCAGTACTTC. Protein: CASSPGQGGGEQYF.

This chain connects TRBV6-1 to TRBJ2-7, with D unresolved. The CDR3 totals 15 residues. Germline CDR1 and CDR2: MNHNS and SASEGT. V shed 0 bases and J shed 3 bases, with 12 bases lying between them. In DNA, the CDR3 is TGTGCCAGCAGTGAAGCTGCCCTAGTCAGCTACGAGCAGTACTTC. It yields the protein CASSEAALVSYEQYF.

CDR3 residues: CASSPGGQTYGYTF. As DNA, the CDR3 is TGTGCCAGCAGCCCCGGAGGACAGACCTATGGCTACACCTTC. The V and J genes are TRBV7-8 and TRBJ1-2, with TRBD1 as a possible D gene (6 bases). Germline loops: CDR1 SGHVS, CDR2 FQNEAQ. V was trimmed by 5 bases and J by 4 bases, leaving 14 bases between them. The length of the CDR3 is 14 residues.

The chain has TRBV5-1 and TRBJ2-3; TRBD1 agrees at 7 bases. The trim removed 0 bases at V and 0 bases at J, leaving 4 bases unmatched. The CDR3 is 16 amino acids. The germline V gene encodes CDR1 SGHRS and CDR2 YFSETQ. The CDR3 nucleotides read TGCGCCAGCAGCTTGGCCTCGGGACAGAGCACAGATACGCAGTATTTT. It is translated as CASSLASGQSTDTQYF.

The CDR3 DNA is TGTGCCAGCAGCTTAGACGGTACCTACGAGCAGTACTTC. Residues: CASSLDGTYEQYF. The chain combines TRBV7-9 with TRBJ2-7; no clear D gene. Trimming took 1 base from V and 2 from J, leaving 6 bases between them. CDR3 length: 13 amino acids. CDR1 and CDR2 (germline): SEHNR, FQNEAQ (reference sequence).

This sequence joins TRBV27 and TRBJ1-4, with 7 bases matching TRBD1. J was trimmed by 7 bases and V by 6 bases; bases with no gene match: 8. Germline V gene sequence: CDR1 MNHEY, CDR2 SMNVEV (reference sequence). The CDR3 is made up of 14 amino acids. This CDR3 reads CASREGARSEKLFF. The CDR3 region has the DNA TGTGCCAGCAGGGAGGGGGCGCGGAGTGAAAAACTGTTTTTT.

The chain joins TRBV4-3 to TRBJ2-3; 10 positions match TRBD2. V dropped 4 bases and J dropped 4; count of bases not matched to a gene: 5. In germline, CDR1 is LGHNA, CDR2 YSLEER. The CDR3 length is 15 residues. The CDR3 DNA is TGCGCCAGCAGCCGGTCACTAGCGGGATCAGATACGCAGTATTTT. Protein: CASSRSLAGSDTQYF.

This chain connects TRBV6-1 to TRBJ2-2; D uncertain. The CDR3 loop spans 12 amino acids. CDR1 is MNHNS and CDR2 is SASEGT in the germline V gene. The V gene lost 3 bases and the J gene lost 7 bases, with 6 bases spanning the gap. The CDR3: CASSDRVGELFF. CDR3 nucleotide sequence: TGTGCCAGCAGTGATCGGGTCGGGGAGCTGTTTTTT.

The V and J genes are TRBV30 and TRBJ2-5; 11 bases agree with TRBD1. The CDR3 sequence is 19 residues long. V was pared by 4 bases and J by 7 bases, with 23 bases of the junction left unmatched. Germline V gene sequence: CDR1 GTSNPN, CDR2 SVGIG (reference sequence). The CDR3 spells CAWKGPGTGGTGGERTQYF. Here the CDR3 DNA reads TGTGCCTGGAAAGGCCCCGGGACAGGGGGGACAGGAGGGGAGAGGACCCAGTACTTC.

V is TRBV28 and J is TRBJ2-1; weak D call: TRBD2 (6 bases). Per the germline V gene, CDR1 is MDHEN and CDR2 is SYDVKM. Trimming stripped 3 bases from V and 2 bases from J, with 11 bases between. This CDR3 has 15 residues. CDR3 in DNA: TGTGCCAGCAGTTTTGCGGGGAGAGCCTACAATGAGCAGTTCTTC. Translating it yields CASSFAGRAYNEQFF. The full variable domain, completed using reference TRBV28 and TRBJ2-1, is DVKVTQSSRYLVKRTGEKVFLECVQDMDHENMFWYRQDPGLGLRLIYFSYDVKMKEKGDIPEGYSVSREKKERFSLILESASTNQTSMYLCASSFAGRAYNEQFFGPGTRLTVL.

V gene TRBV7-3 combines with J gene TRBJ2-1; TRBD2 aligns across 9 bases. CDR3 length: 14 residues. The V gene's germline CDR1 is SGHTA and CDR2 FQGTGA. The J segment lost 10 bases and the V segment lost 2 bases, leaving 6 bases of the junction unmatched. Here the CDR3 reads CASSLGGRAGEQFF. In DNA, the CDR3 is TGTGCCAGCAGCTTAGGCGGGAGGGCCGGAGAGCAGTTCTTC.

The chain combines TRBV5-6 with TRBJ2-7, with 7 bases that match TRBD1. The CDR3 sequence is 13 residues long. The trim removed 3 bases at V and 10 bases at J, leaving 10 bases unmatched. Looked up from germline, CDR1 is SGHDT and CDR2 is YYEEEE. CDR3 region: CASSSPGQSPQYF. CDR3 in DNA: TGTGCCAGCAGCTCGCCGGGACAGTCCCCTCAGTACTTC.

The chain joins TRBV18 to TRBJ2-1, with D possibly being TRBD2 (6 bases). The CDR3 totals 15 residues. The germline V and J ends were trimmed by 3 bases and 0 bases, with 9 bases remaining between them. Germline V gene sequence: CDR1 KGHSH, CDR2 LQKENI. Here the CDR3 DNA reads TGTGCCAGCTCACCTACGGGGGTCTCCTACAATGAGCAGTTCTTC. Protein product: CASSPTGVSYNEQFF.

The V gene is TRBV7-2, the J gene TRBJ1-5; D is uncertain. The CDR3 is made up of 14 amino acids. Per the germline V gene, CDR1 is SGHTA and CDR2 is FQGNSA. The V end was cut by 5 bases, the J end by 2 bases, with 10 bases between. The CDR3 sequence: CASSGERGNQPQHF. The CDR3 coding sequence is TGTGCCAGCAGCGGAGAACGGGGCAATCAGCCCCAGCATTTT.

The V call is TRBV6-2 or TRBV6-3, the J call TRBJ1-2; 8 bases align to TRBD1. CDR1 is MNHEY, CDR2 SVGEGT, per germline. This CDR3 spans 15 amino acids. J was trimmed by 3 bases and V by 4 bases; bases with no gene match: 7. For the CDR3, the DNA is TGTGCCAGCAGTTCTCGACAGGGGACGGACTATGGCTACACCTTC. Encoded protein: CASSSRQGTDYGYTF.